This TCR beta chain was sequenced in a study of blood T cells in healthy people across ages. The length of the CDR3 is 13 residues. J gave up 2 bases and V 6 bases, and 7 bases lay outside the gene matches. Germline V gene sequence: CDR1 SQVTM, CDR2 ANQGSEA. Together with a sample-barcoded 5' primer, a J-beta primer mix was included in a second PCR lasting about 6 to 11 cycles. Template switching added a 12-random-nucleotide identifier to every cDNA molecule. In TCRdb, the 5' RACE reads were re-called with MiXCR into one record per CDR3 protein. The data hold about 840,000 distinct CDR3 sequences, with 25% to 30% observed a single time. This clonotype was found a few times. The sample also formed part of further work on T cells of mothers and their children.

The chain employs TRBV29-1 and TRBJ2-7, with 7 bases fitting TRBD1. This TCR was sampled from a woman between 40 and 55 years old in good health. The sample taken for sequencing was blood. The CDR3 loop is CSVKTGHPYEQYF. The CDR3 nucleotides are TGCAGCGTCAAGACAGGGCACCCCTACGAGCAGTACTTC.